This T cell receptor (beta chain) was recorded in a study of blood T cell repertoires in COVID-19 (dated by TCRdb to the early 2020s). At the level of the whole study: Samples covering the acute and convalescent phases of COVID-19 were provided by collaborators in the United States, Italy and Spain. The material from the prospective study consisted of cDNA or gDNA derived from T cells, B-cell-depleted T cells, or PBMCs. Subjects who had been exposed to COVID-19, were actively infected with it, or had recovered from it provided the deeply sampled blood TCRbeta repertoires that made up the dataset. A freely available public database, intended as a resource for researchers studying the immune response to SARS-CoV-2, is where the repertoires were released. Samples came from the ongoing ImmuneRACE study (first 160 participants) plus 1,254 subjects from 6 global collaborators. A de-identified subject ID, COVID-19 status, age in years and sex were almost always included in the sample metadata. Where available, HLA class I and class II types were obtained from metadata supplied by the sample provider rather than from assay-based typing.

Enrolling through a virtual design, the prospective study's participants ranged in age from roughly 18 to 95 years and lived across 24 United States geographic areas. In the prospective study, participants were assigned to cohorts based on the clinical history participants reported in a screening survey and a study questionnaire. ImmuneRACE Cohort 3 recovered participants were defined by two consecutive negative NP/OP PCR tests, healthcare professional clearance, or symptom resolution. Each participant in the prospective study had whole blood, serum and a nasopharyngeal or oropharyngeal swab collected by mobile phlebotomists. Participants in the prospective study had the option to provide additional blood draws and questionnaires over a roughly 2-month period. Prospective study blood samples were shipped either frozen or at room temperature before DNA extraction. The research as a whole found: How much clinical and demographic metadata was included differed by source and by participant, and the metadata was provided uncurated.

Note on this clone: No antigen is known for it. No clone much larger than this one lies a single base away; base qualities are absent.

Taken from cysteine to phenylalanine, the CDR3 has 13 residues. The entry retains the CDR3 DNA only, 39 bases that are in frame from base 1. CDR1 is given as SGHAT and CDR2 as FQNNGV, both from the germline V gene. Trimming takes 0 bases from V and 3 bases from J, and the germline ends sit 5 bases apart. TCRbeta CDR3 regions were amplified from genomic DNA by means of the immunoSEQ Assay, a bias-controlled multiplex PCR. The original pipeline was this. The number of nucleated cells in each sample was estimated by amplification of reference gene primers within the assay. To quantify the absolute abundance of each unique TCRbeta CDR3 rearrangement, sequence reads were collapsed and filtered. Productive Simpson clonality was computed per sample as the square root of Simpson's diversity index over productive rearrangements. The immuneACCESS repertoire file appears here via TCRdb, limited to in-frame rearrangements. These files lack a portion of the clones; in checked studies, under half of the deficit traces to unresolved V genes, and the cause of the others is not known. V and J calls and clone size are given by that table; D and trimming were obtained from the DNA. Recorded for this sample are approximately 310,000 clones; 70% to 90% of them occurred a single time. The ten largest clones represent under 2.5% of the sample.

The receptor chain draws on TRBV11-2 and TRBJ1-2; the best D guess is TRBD1, with 5 bases matching. Sequenced: PBMCs or T cells enriched from blood (not recorded which). The receptor's source is a man aged 25 to 45 who had recovered from COVID-19. The CDR3 in this case is CASSLDRDYGYTF. The sequenced DNA is TGTGCCAGCAGCTTAGACAGGGACTATGGCTACACCTTC.